The source of this T cell receptor (beta chain) is a study of T cells in Graves' hyperthyroidism and ophthalmopathy. Overall study results and limits: The majority of expanded thyroid clonotypes above 0.001 also appeared in blood.

What was amplified from RNA transcripts were TCR beta CDR3 regions. First-round RT-PCR with HTBI primers amplified the TCR CDR3 region. TCRdb processed the multiplex PCR reads anew with MiXCR; each CDR3 protein has one entry. Among about 600,000 distinct CDR3 sequences listed, approximately 14% were seen once. Worth noting for this clonotype: Its specificity is unknown.

Germline loops: CDR1 LGHNA, CDR2 YSLEER. Trimming took 0 bases from V and 0 from J, leaving 9 bases between them. The CDR3 loop spans 16 amino acids. The diagnostic basis comprised clinical symptoms, serum thyroxine and TRAb, thyroid ultrasound and orbital computed tomography. This clonotype originated in a woman aged 18-29 years with Graves' ophthalmopathy. The chain combines TRBV4-3 with TRBJ1-3; no clear D gene. Material for sequencing was blood. The CDR3 spells CASSQDMADSGNTIYF. The CDR3 DNA sequence: TGCGCCAGCAGCCAAGATATGGCGGACTCTGGAAACACCATATATTTT.